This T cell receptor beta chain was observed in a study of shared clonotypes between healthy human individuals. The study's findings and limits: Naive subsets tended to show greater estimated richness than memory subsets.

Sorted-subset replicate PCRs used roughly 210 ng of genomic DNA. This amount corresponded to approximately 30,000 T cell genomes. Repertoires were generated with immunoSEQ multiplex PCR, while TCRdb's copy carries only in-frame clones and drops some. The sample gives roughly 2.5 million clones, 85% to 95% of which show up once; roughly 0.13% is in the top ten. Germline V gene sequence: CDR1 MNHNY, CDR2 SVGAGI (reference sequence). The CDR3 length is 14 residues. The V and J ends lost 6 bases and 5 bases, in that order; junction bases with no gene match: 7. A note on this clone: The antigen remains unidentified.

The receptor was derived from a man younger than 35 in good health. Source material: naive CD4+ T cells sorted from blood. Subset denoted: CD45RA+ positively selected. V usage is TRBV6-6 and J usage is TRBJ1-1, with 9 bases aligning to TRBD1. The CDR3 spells CASSSRTGETEAFF. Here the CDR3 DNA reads TGTGCCAGCAGCTCTCGGACAGGGGAGACTGAAGCTTTCTTT.